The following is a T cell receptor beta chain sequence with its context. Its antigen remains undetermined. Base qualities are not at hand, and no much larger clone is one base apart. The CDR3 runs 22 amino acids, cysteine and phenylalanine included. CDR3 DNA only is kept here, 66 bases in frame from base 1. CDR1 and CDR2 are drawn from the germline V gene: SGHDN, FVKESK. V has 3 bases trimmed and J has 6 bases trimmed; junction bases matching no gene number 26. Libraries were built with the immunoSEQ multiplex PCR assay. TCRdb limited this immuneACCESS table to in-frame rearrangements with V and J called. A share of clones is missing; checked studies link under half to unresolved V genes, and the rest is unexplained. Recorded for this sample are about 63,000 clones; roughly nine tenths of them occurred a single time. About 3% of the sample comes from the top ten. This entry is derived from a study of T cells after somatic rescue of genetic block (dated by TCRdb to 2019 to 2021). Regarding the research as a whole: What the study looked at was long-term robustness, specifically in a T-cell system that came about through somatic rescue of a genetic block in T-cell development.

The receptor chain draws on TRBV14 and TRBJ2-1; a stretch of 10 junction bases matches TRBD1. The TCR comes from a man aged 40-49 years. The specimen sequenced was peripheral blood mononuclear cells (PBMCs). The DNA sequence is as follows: TGTGCCAGCAGCCACCACCTGATCATGGGGGACAGGGGCTCCGGTCGGTTCAATGAGCAGTTCTTC. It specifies CASSHHLIMGDRGSGRFNEQFF.